The 7 T cell receptor beta chains below all came from one sample that was sequenced in a study of preoperative IRX-2 immunotherapy in early breast cancer (dated by TCRdb to about 2019). The treatment or condition label, read with the paper, signifies: preoperative locoregional IRX-2 cytokine immunotherapy. Library preparation employed the immunoSEQ multiplex PCR assay. The immuneACCESS repertoire file appears here via TCRdb, limited to in-frame rearrangements. These files lack a portion of the clones; in checked studies, under half of the deficit traces to unresolved V genes, and the cause of the others is not known. The sample table lists fewer than 40,000 clones, about 96% of them with a count of one. In total, the top ten clones hold 5% to 7.5% of the sample. This sample was obtained from a patient treated with IRX-2 immunotherapy. These receptors all stem from a human donor with breast cancer.

The chain links TRBV5-5 to TRBJ2-3; 9 bases align to TRBD1. Germline V gene sequence: CDR1 SGHKS, CDR2 YYEKEE (reference sequence). After removal of 1 base from V and 3 bases from J, the junction contained 6 bases not matched to a gene. This CDR3 is built from 16 residues. CDR3 DNA: TGTGCCAGCAGCTTGTTTTTGGGGACAGGGACAGATACGCAGTATTTT. Its translation is CASSLFLGTGTDTQYF.

The chain recombines TRBV15 with TRBJ1-4, with D possibly matching TRBD1 (6 bases). In germline, CDR1 is LNHNV, CDR2 YYDKDF (reference sequence). Trimming shortened V by 1 base and J by 7 bases, and 19 bases separated the two germline ends. The CDR3 consists of 17 residues. The CDR3 spells CATSRAQRHREGEKLFF. In nucleotides, the CDR3 is TGTGCCACCAGCAGAGCCCAACGCCACAGGGAGGGTGAAAAACTGTTTTTT.

The rearrangement links TRBV4-2 to TRBJ2-2; perhaps TRBD1 as D (6 bases). With 3 bases removed from V and 1 base from J, the gap between germline ends came to 9 bases. This CDR3 is built from 15 residues. The germline V gene encodes CDR1 LGHNA and CDR2 YNFKEQ. The CDR3 loop is CASSQQGKNTGELFF. CDR3 bases: TGTGCCAGCAGCCAGCAGGGGAAGAACACCGGGGAGCTGTTTTTT.

The CDR3 loop reads CASSRYRVEAFF. The CDR3 DNA is TGTGCCAGCAGCCGATACAGGGTAGAAGCTTTCTTT. The V and J genes are TRBV14 and TRBJ1-1; TRBD1 might be the D (6 bases). The germline gives CDR1 SGHDN, CDR2 FVKESK. The V and J ends lost 4 bases and 8 bases respectively, with 11 bases between them. The length of the CDR3 is 12 residues.

The V gene is TRBV12-1, the J gene TRBJ2-1. TRBV12-1 is annotated as a pseudogene. The CDR3 has 14 residues. In DNA, the CDR3 is TGTGCCACGACGGATGACGCATTCCCCAATGAGCAGTTCTTC. Protein sequence: CATTDDAFPNEQFF.

This clone was recorded only once. The chain combines TRBV11-3 with TRBJ2-7, with TRBD1 as a possible D gene (6 bases). The CDR3 extends over 14 amino acids. The V end lost 3 bases, the J end lost 2 bases, and 11 bases lay between the germline ends. Germline V gene sequence: CDR1 SGHNT, CDR2 YENEEA. The CDR3 nucleotides are TGTGCCAGCAGCTTCCGGACAGAGACCTACGAGCAGTACTTC. Translation: CASSFRTETYEQYF.

CDR3 sequence: CASSQDGRQPQHF. The CDR3 DNA sequence: TGTGCCAGCAGCCAAGATGGGAGGCAGCCCCAGCATTTT. J is TRBJ1-5 and V is TRBV4-2; D call uncertain. This CDR3 is built from 13 residues. V was clipped by 0 bases and J by 7 bases, with 7 bases between them. The germline V gene encodes CDR1 LGHNA and CDR2 YNFKEQ.